This TCR beta chain was captured in a study of blood T cell repertoires in COVID-19. At the level of the study: Whether acute or convalescent, the COVID-19 samples came from the United States, Italy and Spain. From T cells, B-cell-depleted T cells, or PBMCs came the material, which was cDNA or gDNA.

A few counts support this clone. Per the germline V gene, CDR1 is MNHEY and CDR2 is SVGAGI. The CDR3 sequence is 15 residues long. After removal of 0 bases from V and 8 bases from J, the junction contained 9 bases not matched to a gene. Per the original data handling: Researchers report that nucleated cell counts were estimated from reference gene primer amplification. The method was immunoSEQ multiplex PCR; TCRdb's version includes in-frame clones alone and lacks a portion of them. V, J and clone size are taken as reported in that table, and D and trimming were inferred from the DNA itself. The profile shows 65,000 to 85,000 clones, approximately 81% of them singletons.

The source of this sequence is a woman between 55 and 75 years old with acute or convalescent COVID-19. The source material was peripheral blood. This sequence joins TRBV6-5 and TRBJ1-2, with 7 bases identical to TRBD1. CDR3 sequence: CASSYSGKGAHGYTF. The CDR3 nucleotides are TGTGCCAGCAGTTACTCTGGAAAGGGGGCGCACGGCTACACCTTC.